The entry below describes one T cell receptor beta chain. Its antigen remains unknown. These data are taken from a study of T cell responses to AZD1222 COVID-19 vaccine. Overall study results and limits: Nearly half of spike-specific TCRs reportedly go after variant regions that carry no mutations. Increases in Spike-specific TCR breadth and depth were seen after two AZD1222 doses.

Here immunoSEQ multiplex PCR was the method, and the copy in TCRdb shows in-frame clones only, minus some. The data contain approximately 150,000 clones, about 90% of them singletons. The V and J ends lost 3 bases and 4 bases, in that order; junction bases with no gene match: 6. The CDR3 is 16 residues long. Germline lookup yields CDR1 LGHNA and CDR2 YNFKEQ. The sample here was peripheral blood, taken 28 days after the second AZD1222 dose. The J gene is TRBJ2-1, the V gene TRBV4-2, with TRBD2 matching over 10 bases. The TCR was taken from an adult who received the AZD1222 COVID-19 vaccine. The CDR3 nucleotides are TGTGCCAGCAGCCAGGAGACTAGCGGGTGGTACAATGAGCAGTTCTTC. As protein: CASSQETSGWYNEQFF.